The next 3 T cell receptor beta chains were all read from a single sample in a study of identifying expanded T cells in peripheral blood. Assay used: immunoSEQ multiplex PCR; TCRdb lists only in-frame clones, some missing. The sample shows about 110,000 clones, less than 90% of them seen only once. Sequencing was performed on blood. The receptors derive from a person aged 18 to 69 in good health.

The CDR3 sequence is CASGVSGNTIYF. Written as DNA, the CDR3 is TGTGCCTCCGGGGTCTCTGGAAACACCATATATTTT. The J gene is TRBJ1-3, the V gene TRBV30, with unresolved D. Per the germline V gene, CDR1 is GTSNPN and CDR2 is SVGIG (reference sequence). Trimming removed 7 bases at V and 0 bases at J, with 7 bases between. This CDR3 is 12 amino acids long.

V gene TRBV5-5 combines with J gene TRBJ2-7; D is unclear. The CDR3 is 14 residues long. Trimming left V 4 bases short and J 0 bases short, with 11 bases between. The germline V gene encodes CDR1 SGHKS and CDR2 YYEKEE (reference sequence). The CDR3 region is CASSLKMSSYEQYF. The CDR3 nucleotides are TGTGCCAGCAGCCTCAAGATGAGCTCCTACGAGCAGTACTTC.

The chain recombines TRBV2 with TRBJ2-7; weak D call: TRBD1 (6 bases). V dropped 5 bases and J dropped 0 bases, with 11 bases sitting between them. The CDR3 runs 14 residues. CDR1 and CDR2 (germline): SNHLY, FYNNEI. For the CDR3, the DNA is TGTGCCAGCAGTATCCGGGACACCTCCTACGAGCAGTACTTC. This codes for CASSIRDTSYEQYF.